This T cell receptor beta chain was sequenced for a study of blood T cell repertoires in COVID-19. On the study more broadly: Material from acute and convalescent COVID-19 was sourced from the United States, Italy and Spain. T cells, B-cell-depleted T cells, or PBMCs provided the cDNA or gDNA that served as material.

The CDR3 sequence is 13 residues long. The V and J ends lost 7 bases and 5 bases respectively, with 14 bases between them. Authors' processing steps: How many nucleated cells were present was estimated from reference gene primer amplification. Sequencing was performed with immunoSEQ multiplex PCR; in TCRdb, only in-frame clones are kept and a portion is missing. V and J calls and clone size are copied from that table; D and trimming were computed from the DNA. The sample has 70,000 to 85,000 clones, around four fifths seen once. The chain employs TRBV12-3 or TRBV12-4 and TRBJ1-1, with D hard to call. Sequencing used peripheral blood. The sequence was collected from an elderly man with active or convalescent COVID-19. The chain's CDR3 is CASIRHDGTEAFF. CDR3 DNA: TGTGCCAGCATAAGACATGATGGGACTGAAGCTTTCTTT.